Presented here are 24 T cell receptor beta chains from one specimen sequenced in a study of early T cells in non-severe SARS-CoV-2 infection (dated by TCRdb to about 2021). The library was built by means of 5' RACE. Sequencing used a NextSeq 500. TCRdb took the public reads, trimmed them with fastp at Q25, ran MiXCR for clone calling and kept in-frame beta chains. A single entry per CDR3 protein holds the most common genes and DNA from its merged rows. The sample yields roughly 61,000 distinct CDR3 sequences; 11% were counted once. The top ten hold 1.7% of the sample. The sequenced material came from whole blood. Receptor source: an adult who was a healthcare worker with PCR-confirmed SARS-CoV-2 infection or an uninfected control (not recorded which).

This clonotype was picked up many times. V is TRBV3-1 and J is TRBJ2-7; D is perhaps TRBD2 (6 bases). The V gene lost 3 bases and the J gene lost 4 bases, with 13 bases spanning the gap. The CDR3 is 14 residues long. Germline-derived CDR1 and CDR2 are LGHDT and YNNKEL (reference sequence). The chain's CDR3 is CASSHASVKYEQYF. DNA for the CDR3: TGTGCCAGCAGCCACGCTAGCGTTAAGTACGAGCAGTACTTC.

The chain couples TRBV6-6 to TRBJ2-3; D gene ambiguous. The CDR3 covers 12 residues. Germline CDR1 is MNHNY and CDR2 is SVGAGI (reference sequence). Trimming removed 5 bases at V and 2 bases at J, with 5 bases between. Here the CDR3 reads CASSDATDTQYF. The CDR3 DNA sequence: TGTGCCAGCAGTGACGCCACAGATACGCAGTATTTT.

This chain uses TRBV6-5 with TRBJ2-3; the D gene is possibly TRBD2 (5 bases). V shed 5 bases and J shed 2 bases, with 14 bases lying between them. The CDR3 runs to 15 residues. Per germline, CDR1 MNHEY and CDR2 SVGAGI. The CDR3 sequence is CASSTSLGPTDTQYF. Here the CDR3 DNA reads TGTGCCAGCAGTACCTCACTAGGGCCCACAGATACGCAGTATTTT.

The genes are TRBV2 and TRBJ1-4; D is ambiguous. V lost 2 bases to trimming and J lost 12 bases, with 7 bases between them. Germline V CDR1 and CDR2: SNHLY, FYNNEI. The CDR3 runs to 11 residues. CDR3 sequence reads: CASSEFTELFF. DNA of the CDR3: TGTGCCAGCAGTGAATTCACAGAACTGTTTTTT.

This clonotype was found a few times. J is TRBJ2-7 and V is TRBV30; a weak D match, TRBD1 (6 bases). Germline V gives CDR1 GTSNPN, CDR2 SVGIG (reference sequence). This CDR3 has 15 residues. The V end was cut by 2 bases, the J end by 1 base, with 15 bases between. DNA for the CDR3: TGTGCCTGGAGTTTACAGGGCGGGTGGTCCTACGAGCAGTACTTC. Residues: CAWSLQGGWSYEQYF.

This clonotype was seen ten or more times. The gene calls are TRBV23-1 and TRBJ1-1; tentative D call: TRBD1 (5 bases). TRBV23-1 qualifies as an ORF whose function is uncertain. This CDR3 contains 17 residues. V lost 0 bases and J 1 base, leaving 15 bases between the germline ends. The CDR3 DNA is TGCGCCAGCAGTCAATCAACTGGCAGGGTATGGAACACTGAAGCTTTCTTT. Translated, it gives CASSQSTGRVWNTEAFF.

Many counts were recorded for this clonotype. For the CDR3, the DNA is TGTGCCAGCAGCCAGGGACTGAAGGGAAGCTACACCTTC. Amino acid sequence: CASSQGLKGSYTF. The V and J genes are TRBV3-1 and TRBJ1-2; weak D call: TRBD1 (5 bases). This CDR3 spans 13 amino acids. The ends were cut back, 3 bases at V and 9 bases at J, with 14 bases in the middle. CDR1 is LGHDT and CDR2 is YNNKEL in the germline V gene (reference sequence).

This rearrangement joins TRBV12-3 or TRBV12-4 to TRBJ1-5; no firm D call. V was pared by 5 bases and J by 0 bases, with 11 bases between. The CDR3 has 15 residues. In DNA, the CDR3 is TGTGCCAGCAGTGGAGGGCAGCATAGCAATCAGCCCCAGCATTTT. Amino acid sequence: CASSGGQHSNQPQHF.

The V gene is TRBV6-5, the J gene TRBJ2-7; D not certain. Germline V gene data show CDR1 as MNHEY and CDR2 as SVGAGI. The length of the CDR3 is 15 residues. Trimming removed 0 bases at V and 2 bases at J, with 11 bases between. The CDR3 DNA sequence: TGTGCCAGCAGTTACTCGCCTGCCTCAGCCTACGAGCAGTACTTC. It is translated as CASSYSPASAYEQYF.

This clonotype was counted only a few times. V and J are TRBV7-6 and TRBJ1-4; 8 bases are shared with TRBD1. The CDR3 has 15 residues. Germline assignment: CDR1 SGHVS and CDR2 FNYEAQ. The ends lost 5 bases at V and 6 bases at J; junction bases unmatched: 8. CDR3: CASSLRGRRDEKLFF. The CDR3 nucleotides read TGTGCCAGCAGCCTCAGGGGGCGAAGGGATGAAAAACTGTTTTTT.

This rearrangement joins TRBV9 to TRBJ2-3, with 7 positions matching TRBD2. V lost 4 bases to trimming and J lost 7 bases; unmatched junction nucleotides: 6. The CDR3 runs to 13 residues. Germline V lookup: CDR1 SGDLS, CDR2 YYNGEE. DNA for the CDR3: TGTGCCAGCAGCCTGGGAGGGCTATATACGCAGTATTTT. Its translation is CASSLGGLYTQYF.

Ten or more counts support this clonotype. The chain uses TRBV10-3 and TRBJ1-1; D is undetermined. There are 13 residues in the CDR3. Trimming pared 10 bases from V and 5 bases from J, leaving 17 bases between. The germline gives CDR1 ENHRY, CDR2 SYGVKD. CDR3 DNA sequence: TGTGCCACCGCTCCGGCCGTGGGTACTGAAGCTTTCTTT. This sequence encodes CATAPAVGTEAFF.

This clonotype has at least ten counts. The chain carries TRBV3-1 and TRBJ2-7, with 14 bases aligning to TRBD2. Germline-derived CDR1 and CDR2 are LGHDT and YNNKEL (reference sequence). This CDR3 is built from 14 residues. V lost 6 bases, J lost 6 bases, and 4 bases stayed unmatched. Here the CDR3 reads CASSPGTSGGEQYF. The CDR3 nucleotides read TGTGCCAGCAGTCCCGGGACTAGCGGGGGCGAGCAGTACTTC.

In its sample, this clonotype was seen a few times. This sequence joins TRBV3-1 and TRBJ2-1; D gene uncertain. The germline gives CDR1 LGHDT, CDR2 YNNKEL (reference sequence). The CDR3 extends over 12 amino acids. Trimming removed 1 base from V and 8 bases from J, with 6 bases in between. In DNA form, the CDR3 reads TGTGCCAGCAGCCAAGTAGGGTATGAGCAGTTCTTC. Its translation: CASSQVGYEQFF.

V gene TRBV20-1 combines with J gene TRBJ1-1; 10 bases match TRBD1. CDR3 length: 14 amino acids. CDR1 and CDR2 (germline): DFQATT, SNEGSKA (reference sequence). V shed 5 bases and J 7 bases; nucleotides not matched to a gene: 10. CDR3 DNA sequence: TGCAGTGCTGAGCCCCGGGACAGGGGCATTGAAGCTTTCTTT. Translation: CSAEPRDRGIEAFF.

Here the CDR3 DNA reads TGCGCCAGCAGCTTGCGACAGGGATTTTACGAGCAGTACTTC. As protein: CASSLRQGFYEQYF. J is TRBJ2-7 and V is TRBV5-1; 7 nucleotides match TRBD1. The ends lost 1 base at V and 4 bases at J; junction bases unmatched: 5. Germline V gene lookup returns CDR1 SGHRS and CDR2 YFSETQ. The CDR3 runs 14 residues.

This clonotype was seen at least ten times. The CDR3 spells CASSFGTGELFF. CDR3 DNA sequence: TGTGCCAGCAGCTTTGGCACCGGGGAGCTGTTTTTT. The chain has TRBV11-2 and TRBJ2-2; no firm D call. The V end lost 3 bases, the J end lost 4 bases, and 3 bases lay between the germline ends. Germline V lookup: CDR1 SGHAT, CDR2 FQNNGV. The CDR3 spans 12 residues.

The sample holds a few counts of this clonotype. The V gene is TRBV7-2, the J gene TRBJ1-1; the D is unclear. The V gene lost 5 bases and the J gene lost 7 bases, with 17 bases spanning the gap. Germline CDR1 reads SGHTA; CDR2 reads FQGNSA. The CDR3 is made up of 14 amino acids. The CDR3 DNA reads as TGTGCCAGCAGCGTCACTACCCCAACCGGTGAAGCTTTCTTT. Amino acid sequence: CASSVTTPTGEAFF.

This clonotype was counted ten times or more. This rearrangement joins TRBV11-1 to TRBJ2-1, with 7 bases matching TRBD1. CDR1 and CDR2 (germline): SGHAT, FQDESV (reference sequence). This CDR3 comprises 15 residues. With 7 bases clipped from V and 4 bases from J, the junction kept 10 bases outside the gene matches. The CDR3 protein is CASTVGLQGYNEQFF. Written as DNA, the CDR3 is TGTGCCAGCACCGTCGGGCTACAGGGGTACAATGAGCAGTTCTTC.

This clonotype has only a few counts. For the CDR3, the DNA is TGTGCCAGCAGCCTCACAATTACCACCGGGGAGCTGTTTTTT. This encodes CASSLTITTGELFF. This rearrangement joins TRBV11-2 to TRBJ2-2; D is unresolved. Germline CDR1 and CDR2: SGHAT and FQNNGV. The CDR3 is made up of 14 amino acids. Trimming pared 5 bases from V and 4 bases from J, leaving 11 bases between.

This clonotype has only a few counts. J is TRBJ1-2 and V is TRBV20-1; D may be TRBD1 (6 bases). The V gene's germline CDR1 is DFQATT and CDR2 SNEGSKA (reference sequence). The CDR3 sequence is 14 residues long. Trimming took off 4 bases at V and 5 bases at J, with 17 bases between the two ends. CDR3 coding DNA: TGCAGTGCTACGGGGGGCCCCGCGGGGTATGGCTACACCTTC. Its protein is CSATGGPAGYGYTF.

This clonotype was seen repeatedly, ten times or more. This chain joins TRBV12-3 or TRBV12-4 and TRBJ2-1, with D maybe TRBD2 (5 bases). Trimming shortened V by 5 bases and J by 3 bases, and 17 bases separated the two germline ends. The CDR3 totals 16 residues. The CDR3 nucleotides are TGTGCCAGCAGTCACCTCTTCAGCGGCCACTACAATGAGCAGTTCTTC. This codes for CASSHLFSGHYNEQFF.

A few counts support this clonotype. The V call is TRBV7-8, the J call TRBJ2-3; possibly TRBD2 for D (5 bases). CDR1 and CDR2 (germline): SGHVS, FQNEAQ. This CDR3 is 14 amino acids long. V was pared by 1 base and J by 5 bases, with 10 bases between. CDR3 residues: CASSLVSREDTQYF. The CDR3 DNA is TGTGCCAGCAGCTTAGTATCCCGGGAAGATACGCAGTATTTT.

This rearrangement joins TRBV7-2 to TRBJ2-6, with D hard to call. The ends were cut back, 2 bases at V and 1 base at J, with 9 bases in the middle. The germline CDR1 and CDR2 sequences are SGHTA and FQGNSA. The CDR3 runs to 16 residues. The CDR3 sequence: CASSLNQVSGANVLTF. CDR3 DNA sequence: TGTGCCAGCAGCTTAAATCAGGTTTCTGGGGCCAACGTCCTGACTTTC. Together with reference TRBV7-2 and TRBJ2-6, the CDR3 gives the full variable domain: GAGVSQSPSNKVTEKGKDVELRCDPISGHTALYWYRQSLGQGLEFLIYFQGNSAPDKSGLPSDRFSAERTGGSVSTLTIQRTQQEDSAVYLCASSLNQVSGANVLTFGAGSRLTVL.